These T cell receptor beta chains were read from a single sample in a study of blood T cell repertoires in COVID-19. Using immunoSEQ multiplex PCR, the repertoire was profiled, and TCRdb retains in-frame clones only, with some absent. This sample has tens of thousands of clones; roughly 80% occur once, and the top ten carry 20% to 25%. The sequenced material came from peripheral blood. These receptors all come from a woman aged 70-85 years with acute or convalescent COVID-19. CDR3s include the opening cysteine and the closing phenylalanine or tryptophan. The D gene is left open where the match is weak. Clone size appears in some rows only: once, few, many, or a class for an expanded clone.

J	size	D	length	V	DNA	CDR3
TRBJ2-2	.	.	13	TRBV28	TGTGCCAGCAGTTTACTAGCTCCCGGGGAGCTGTTTTTT	CASSLLAPGELFF
TRBJ1-2	.	.	12	TRBV6-5	TGTGCCAGCATCAACTCCGGGGGTGGCTACACCTTC	CASINSGGGYTF
TRBJ1-1	.	.	16	TRBV11-2	TGTGCCAGCAGCTTGCGAGGGGGACACTCGAACACTGAAGCTTTCTTT	CASSLRGGHSNTEAFF
TRBJ2-3	once	.	14	TRBV6-5	TGTGCCACCCGACCCGGGACATTCACAGATACGCAGTATTTT	CATRPGTFTDTQYF
TRBJ1-1	once	.	11	TRBV28	TGTGCCAGCAGTGCGGAGTTGGGAGCTTTCTTT	CASSAELGAFF
TRBJ2-5	few	TRBD1	12	TRBV29-1	TGCAGCTCCAGACAGGGCCAAGAGACCCAGTACTTC	CSSRQGQETQYF
TRBJ1-3	.	.	15	TRBV19	TGTGCCAGTAGTATAGCTCCGACAGCCGGAAACACCATATATTTT	CASSIAPTAGNTIYF
TRBJ2-3	.	TRBD2	16	TRBV10-3	TGTGCCATCAGTGCCGAGACTAGCGGGATCGGAGATACGCAGTATTTT	CAISAETSGIGDTQYF
TRBJ2-1	.	TRBD2	13	TRBV7-2	TGTGCCAGCAGCCCGCGGACTAGCGGCAACCAGTTCTTC	CASSPRTSGNQFF
TRBJ2-1	once	TRBD2	14	TRBV19	TGTGCCAGTAGTTCGGCGGGAGGTCCCAATGAGCAGTTCTTC	CASSSAGGPNEQFF
TRBJ2-7	.	TRBD2	16	TRBV27	TGTGCCAGCAGTTTATGGGCCAGCGGGAGATCCCACGAGCAGTACTTC	CASSLWASGRSHEQYF
TRBJ1-6	.	.	16	TRBV5-1	TGCGCCAGCAGCTTGGCCAGTTACCCTTATAATTCACCCCTCCACTTT	CASSLASYPYNSPLHF
TRBJ1-4	.	.	16	TRBV5-1	TGCGCCAGCAGCTCCGGACAGCCTGCAACTAATGAAAAACTGTTTTTT	CASSSGQPATNEKLFF
TRBJ2-3	once	.	12	TRBV18	TGTGCCAGCTCACCAAGCGTGGATACGCAGTATTTT	CASSPSVDTQYF
TRBJ2-4	few	.	16	TRBV7-2	TGTGCCAGCAGCTTTTCAGGGGTACTAGCCAAAAACATTCAGTACTTC	CASSFSGVLAKNIQYF
TRBJ1-2	.	TRBD1	13	TRBV18	TGTGCCAGCTCACCCGACAGGGGAGATGGCTACACCTTC	CASSPDRGDGYTF
TRBJ2-3	.	TRBD1	15	TRBV11-2	TGTGCCAGCAGCGAAAACAGGGGGAGCACAGATACGCAGTATTTT	CASSENRGSTDTQYF
TRBJ1-5	.	.	15	TRBV19	TGTGCCAGTAATCCGGGGGGGCGGACGAATCAGCCCCAGCATTTT	CASNPGGRTNQPQHF
TRBJ2-5	.	.	12	TRBV29-1	TGCAGCGTTGTCGGGGTGCGAGAGACCCAGTACTTC	CSVVGVRETQYF
TRBJ1-4	.	.	15	TRBV15	TGTGCCACCAGCTGGGACACCAGCAGGGTAGAAAAACTGTTTTTT	CATSWDTSRVEKLFF
TRBJ1-3	.	.	16	TRBV5-1	TGCGCCAGCACCCTTACTTCAGGAACTCCTGGAAACACCATATATTTT	CASTLTSGTPGNTIYF
TRBJ2-5	.	TRBD2	15	TRBV2	TGTGCCAGCAGTGAATCTAGCGGCCTCCAAGAGACCCAGTACTTC	CASSESSGLQETQYF
TRBJ2-7	.	TRBD1	12	TRBV28	TGTGCCAGCGAAAGGGGGCGTCGCGAGCAGTACTTC	CASERGRREQYF
TRBJ2-5	.	.	13	TRBV29-1	TGCAGCGTTCATGGGAGATACCAAGAGACCCAGTACTTC	CSVHGRYQETQYF
TRBJ2-5	.	TRBD2	15	TRBV18	TGTGCCAGCTCCCCTAACGGCGGGAGAGGAGAGACCCAGTACTTC	CASSPNGGRGETQYF
TRBJ2-3	.	TRBD2	18	TRBV4-2	TGTGCCAGCAGCCAAGAAATTCCGTTAGCGGGAGGGTCTGATACGCAGTATTTT	CASSQEIPLAGGSDTQYF
TRBJ1-1	.	TRBD1	15	TRBV6-5	TGTGCCAGCAGTCCCGGACAGGGCTGGAACACTGAAGCTTTCTTT	CASSPGQGWNTEAFF
TRBJ2-1	.	.	14	TRBV5-5	TGTGCCAGCAGCTTGGATTGGGGACTCGATGAGCAGTTCTTC	CASSLDWGLDEQFF
TRBJ2-7	.	.	15	TRBV4-1	TGCGCCAGCAGCCAAGGGTCCAGGGTATTGAACGAGCAGTACTTC	CASSQGSRVLNEQYF
TRBJ1-3	.	.	16	TRBV19	TGTGCCAGTAGTATTGGGCAGGCCAAAAGGGGAAACACCATATATTTT	CASSIGQAKRGNTIYF
TRBJ2-7	.	TRBD2	15	TRBV5-6	TGTGCCAGCAGTTTCGGACTAGCGGGCCTCTACGAGCAGTACTTC	CASSFGLAGLYEQYF
TRBJ2-1	.	.	12	TRBV3-1/TRBV3-2	TGTGCCAGCAGCCAAAACGGGTGGGAGCAGTTCTTC	CASSQNGWEQFF
TRBJ1-4	.	.	13	TRBV27	TGTGCCAGCAGTTTTAGGCGGGCTGAAAAACTGTTTTTT	CASSFRRAEKLFF
TRBJ2-7	.	.	15	TRBV10-1	TGCGCCAGCAGTGATCCGCGAGGGGGTAGGGGGGAGCAGTACTTC	CASSDPRGGRGEQYF
TRBJ2-1	.	.	13	TRBV3-1/TRBV3-2	TGTGCCAGCAGCCGATATAGGGGGAATGAGCAGTTCTTC	CASSRYRGNEQFF
TRBJ2-7	.	TRBD1	15	TRBV7-8	TGTGCCAGCAGCCGAGGGACAGGGGGCGAGAATCGGCAGTACTTC	CASSRGTGGENRQYF
TRBJ1-2	.	.	15	TRBV7-6	TGTGCCAGCAGCTTAGGACGGCGAGCGAACTATGGCTACACCTTC	CASSLGRRANYGYTF
TRBJ1-1	.	.	15	TRBV30	TGTGCCTGGAGTGAAGTAGGGGTCGCCGGCACTGAAGCTTTCTTT	CAWSEVGVAGTEAFF
TRBJ1-5	.	.	15	TRBV11-2	TGTGCCAGCACGGAGGGGGGGTCGAGCAATCAGCCCCAGCATTTT	CASTEGGSSNQPQHF
TRBJ2-5	.	TRBD2	17	TRBV5-1	TGCGCCAGCAGCTTGGCCGGGCTAGCGGGTTCAAAAGAGACCCAGTACTTC	CASSLAGLAGSKETQYF
TRBJ2-1	.	TRBD2	13	TRBV11-2	TGTGCCAGCAGCTCGGGCGGGAGTGATGAGCAGTTCTTC	CASSSGGSDEQFF
TRBJ1-1	.	.	15	TRBV19	TGTGCCAGTAGTAGGGCGGGACCCTGGTACGATGAAGCTTTCTTT	CASSRAGPWYDEAFF